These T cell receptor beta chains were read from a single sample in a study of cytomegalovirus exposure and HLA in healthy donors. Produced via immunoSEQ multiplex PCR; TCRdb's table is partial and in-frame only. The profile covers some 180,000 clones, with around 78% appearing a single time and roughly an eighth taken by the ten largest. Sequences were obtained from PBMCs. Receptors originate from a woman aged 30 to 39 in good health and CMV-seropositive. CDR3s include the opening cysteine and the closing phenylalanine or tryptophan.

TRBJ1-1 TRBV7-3 CASSQTGGNAEAFF
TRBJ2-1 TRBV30 CAWGTGVNEQFF
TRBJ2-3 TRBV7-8 CASSHRSLMTDTQYF
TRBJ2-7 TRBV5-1 CASSPAGTSFEQYF
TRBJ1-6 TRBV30 CAWSFGGLDPGPLHF
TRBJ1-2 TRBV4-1 CASIRRRTANYGYTF
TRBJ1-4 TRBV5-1 CASSFTGKTNEKLFF
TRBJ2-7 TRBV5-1 CASSLSGGKLYEQYF
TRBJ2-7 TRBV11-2 CASSQGVAGAYEQYF
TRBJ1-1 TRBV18 CASSPLEGGGTPDSNTEAFF
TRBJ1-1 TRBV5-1 CASSLGTGDGDTEAFF
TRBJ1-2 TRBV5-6 CASSFRDRNYGYTF
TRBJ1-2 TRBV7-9 CASSLDPDKAGNYGYTF
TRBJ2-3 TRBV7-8 CASSLGAGGPIPADTQYF
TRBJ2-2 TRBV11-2 CASSPRTGGHTGELFF
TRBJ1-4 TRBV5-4 CASSFGAGGTNEKLFF
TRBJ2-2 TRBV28 CASSLDQGRLIGELFF
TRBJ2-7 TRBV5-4 CASSLAVLAGAVYEQYF
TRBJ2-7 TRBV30 CAWSVRREASYEQYF
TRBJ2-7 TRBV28 CASSFRGLADTYEQYF
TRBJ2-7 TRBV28 CASTGGYEQYF
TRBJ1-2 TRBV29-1 CSGTGGYGYTF
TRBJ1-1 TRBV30 CAWSQGGNTEAFF
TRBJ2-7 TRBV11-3 CASSPGEAREQYF
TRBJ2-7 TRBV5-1 CASSLGGGDYEQYF
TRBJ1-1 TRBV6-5 CASSYFWTGLNTEAFF
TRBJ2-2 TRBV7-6 CASSGRQGDITGELFF
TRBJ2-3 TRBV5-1 CASSLDGGSTDTQYF
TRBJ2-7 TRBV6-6 CASRSGTGGMYEQYF
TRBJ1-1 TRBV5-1 CASSGQGLRTEAFF
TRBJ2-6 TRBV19 CASNKWRVGANVLTF
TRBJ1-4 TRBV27 CASSFTDRTEKLFF
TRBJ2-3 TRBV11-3 CASSQTDTQYF
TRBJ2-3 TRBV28 CASSSPGGGSTDTQYF
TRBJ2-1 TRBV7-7 CASSLGQAGGPNNEQFF
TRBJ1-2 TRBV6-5 CASSYIGGYTF
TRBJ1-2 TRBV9 CASSGNRGYYGYTF
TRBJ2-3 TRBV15 CATSREGGRGSDTQYF
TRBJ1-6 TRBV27 CASSLSTQADYSPLHF
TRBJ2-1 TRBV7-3 CASSEGWLAGRNEQFF
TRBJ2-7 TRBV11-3 CASSLQDSAEQYF
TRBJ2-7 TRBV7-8 CASSQWTGNGHYEQYF